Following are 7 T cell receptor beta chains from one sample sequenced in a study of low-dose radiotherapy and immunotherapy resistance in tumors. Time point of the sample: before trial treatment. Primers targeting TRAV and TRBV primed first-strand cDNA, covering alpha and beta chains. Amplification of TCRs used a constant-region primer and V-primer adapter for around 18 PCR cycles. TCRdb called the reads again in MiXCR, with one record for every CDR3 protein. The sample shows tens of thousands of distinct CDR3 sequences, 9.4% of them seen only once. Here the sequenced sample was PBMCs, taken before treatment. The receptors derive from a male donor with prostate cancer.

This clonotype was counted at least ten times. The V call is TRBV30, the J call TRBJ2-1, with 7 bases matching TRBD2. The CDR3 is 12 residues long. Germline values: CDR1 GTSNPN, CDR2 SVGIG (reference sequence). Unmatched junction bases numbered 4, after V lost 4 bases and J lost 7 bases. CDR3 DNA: TGTGCCTGGACGCTAGCGGAGAATGAGCAGTTCTTC. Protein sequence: CAWTLAENEQFF.

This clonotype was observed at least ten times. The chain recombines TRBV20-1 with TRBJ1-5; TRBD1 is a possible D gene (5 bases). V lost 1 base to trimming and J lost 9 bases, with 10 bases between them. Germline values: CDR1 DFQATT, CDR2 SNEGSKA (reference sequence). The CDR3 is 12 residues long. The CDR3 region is CSARAEGRPQHF. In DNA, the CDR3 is TGCAGTGCTAGAGCCGAGGGGAGGCCCCAGCATTTT.

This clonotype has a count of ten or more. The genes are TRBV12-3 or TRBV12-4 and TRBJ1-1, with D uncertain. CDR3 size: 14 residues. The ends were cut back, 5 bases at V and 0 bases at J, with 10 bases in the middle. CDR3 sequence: CASSPVGLNTEAFF. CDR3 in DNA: TGTGCCAGCAGTCCCGTAGGGTTGAACACTGAAGCTTTCTTT.

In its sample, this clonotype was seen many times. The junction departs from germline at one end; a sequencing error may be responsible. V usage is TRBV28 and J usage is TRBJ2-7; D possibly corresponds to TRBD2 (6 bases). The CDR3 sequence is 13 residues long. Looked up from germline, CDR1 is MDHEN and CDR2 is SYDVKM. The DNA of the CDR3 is TGTGCCAGCAGTGATGGGACTCGCGGCCTTATCTTCTTC. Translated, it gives CASSDGTRGLIFF.

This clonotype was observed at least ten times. CDR3 DNA: TGTGCCAGCAGCTTGGGAGCTAGCGGAATCACCGGGGAGCTGTTTTTT. Protein sequence: CASSLGASGITGELFF. This chain connects TRBV5-4 to TRBJ2-2, with 7 nucleotides matching TRBD2. Germline CDR1 SGHNT, CDR2 YYREEE (reference sequence). The CDR3 consists of 16 residues. With 0 bases clipped from V and 4 bases from J, the junction kept 6 bases outside the gene matches. The complete variable domain, with remaining parts taken from reference TRBV5-4 and TRBJ2-2, reads ETGVTQSPTHLIKTRGQQVTLRCSSQSGHNTVSWYQQALGQGPQFIFQYYREEENGRGNFPPRFSGLQFPNYSSELNVNALELDDSALYLCASSLGASGITGELFFGEGSRLTVL.

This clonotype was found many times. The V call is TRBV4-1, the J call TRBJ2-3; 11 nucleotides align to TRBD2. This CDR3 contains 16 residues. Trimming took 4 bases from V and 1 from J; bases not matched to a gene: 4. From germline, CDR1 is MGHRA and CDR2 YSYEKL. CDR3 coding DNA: TGCGCCAGCAGCCGCGGGACTAGCGGAGGCACAGATACGCAGTATTTT. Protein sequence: CASSRGTSGGTDTQYF.

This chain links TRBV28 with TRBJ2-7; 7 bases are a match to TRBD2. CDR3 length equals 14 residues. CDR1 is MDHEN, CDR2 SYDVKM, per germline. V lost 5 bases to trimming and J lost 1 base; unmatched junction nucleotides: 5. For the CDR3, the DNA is TGTGCCAGCAGTGTCGCGGGAGTTTCCTACGAGCAGTACTTC. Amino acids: CASSVAGVSYEQYF.